Below, 11 T cell receptor beta chains from the same sample are listed, as sequenced in a study of blood T cell repertoires in COVID-19. Profiled with immunoSEQ multiplex PCR; TCRdb holds only in-frame clones, not every one. This sample has approximately 190,000 clones, with approximately 90% found just once. The sequencing input was peripheral blood. These receptors all stem from a man aged 35 to 55 with active or convalescent COVID-19.

In its sample, this clone was seen a few times. The chain carries TRBV5-4 and TRBJ1-6; D ambiguous. The CDR3 contains 16 residues. Trimming removed 4 bases from V and 5 bases from J, with 16 bases in between. Germline V lookup: CDR1 SGHNT, CDR2 YYREEE (reference sequence). The CDR3 spells CASSRQVGGNNSPLHF. The CDR3 DNA follows: TGTGCCAGCAGCCGCCAGGTGGGCGGGAATAATTCACCCCTCCACTTT.

The gene calls are TRBV13 and TRBJ2-7, with D possibly matching TRBD2 (5 bases). Germline lookup yields CDR1 PRHDT and CDR2 FYEKMQ (reference sequence). The CDR3 contains 14 residues. V dropped 1 base and J dropped 0 bases, with 7 bases sitting between them. The CDR3, as DNA: TGTGCCAGCAGCTTAGTAGGGAGCTCCTACGAGCAGTACTTC. Translation: CASSLVGSSYEQYF.

V and J are TRBV6-1 and TRBJ1-4; D is undetermined. The germline V and J ends were trimmed by 6 bases and 10 bases, with 24 bases remaining between them. The CDR3 length is 16 residues. Germline V gives CDR1 MNHNS, CDR2 SASEGT. CDR3 residues: CASSESGPGESGKLFF. The CDR3 DNA is TGTGCCAGCAGCGAATCCGGGCCAGGAGAAAGCGGAAAACTGTTTTTT.

V gene TRBV10-3 combines with J gene TRBJ1-1; 7 bases line up with TRBD1. V lost 6 bases, J lost 1 base, and 5 bases stayed unmatched. The CDR3 length is 14 residues. Germline lookup yields CDR1 ENHRY and CDR2 SYGVKD. The CDR3 loop is CAISVQGRNTEAFF. CDR3 nucleotide sequence: TGTGCCATCAGCGTACAGGGGAGGAACACTGAAGCTTTCTTT.

The V call is TRBV6-5, the J call TRBJ2-6; maybe TRBD1 (6 bases). The CDR3 runs 16 residues. V was clipped by 2 bases and J by 1 base, with 9 bases between them. CDR1 MNHEY and CDR2 SVGAGI come from the germline V gene. CDR3 sequence: CASSYTQGSGANVLTF. CDR3 bases: TGTGCCAGCAGTTACACGCAGGGGTCTGGGGCCAACGTCCTGACTTTC.

This rearrangement joins TRBV3-1 (or the pseudogene TRBV3-2) to TRBJ2-5, with 9 bases lining up with TRBD2. CDR3 length: 17 amino acids. Trimming at V came to 5 bases and at J to 2 bases, leaving 12 bases not matched to a gene. Germline V lookup: CDR1 LGHDT, CDR2 YNNKEL (reference sequence). CDR3 sequence reads: CASSRRGGVSGQETQYF. CDR3 DNA: TGTGCCAGCAGCAGACGCGGGGGGGTTTCGGGACAAGAGACCCAGTACTTC.

The chain joins TRBV11-3 to TRBJ1-2; no firm D call. The V and J ends lost 1 base and 3 bases respectively, with 9 bases between them. The CDR3 runs 14 residues. Germline values: CDR1 SGHNT, CDR2 YENEEA. CDR3 residues: CASSLGQRDYGYTF. CDR3 coding DNA: TGTGCCAGCAGCTTAGGCCAGCGGGACTATGGCTACACCTTC.

The J gene is TRBJ2-7, the V gene TRBV5-1; 9 bases map to TRBD2. The CDR3 sequence is 15 residues long. After removal of 0 bases from V and 1 base from J, the junction contained 2 bases not matched to a gene. The germline gives CDR1 SGHRS, CDR2 YFSETQ. For the CDR3, the DNA is TGCGCCAGCAGCTTGGAGACTAGCGGATCCTACGAGCAGTACTTC. Protein sequence: CASSLETSGSYEQYF.

The J gene is TRBJ2-6, the V gene TRBV5-1; tentative D call: TRBD1 (5 bases). V shed 4 bases and J shed 0 bases, with 14 bases lying between them. The CDR3 has 17 residues. Per germline, CDR1 SGHRS and CDR2 YFSETQ. The CDR3 loop is CASSARTMDSGANVLTF. As DNA, the CDR3 is TGCGCCAGCAGCGCCCGGACAATGGACTCTGGGGCCAACGTCCTGACTTTC.

The rearrangement joins TRBV19 to TRBJ1-4; TRBD1 matches 12 bases. The CDR3 spans 18 residues. CDR1 and CDR2 from the germline V gene are LNHDA and SQIVND (reference sequence). The V and J ends lost 6 bases and 4 bases, in that order; junction bases with no gene match: 12. The CDR3 DNA is TGTGCCAGTAGGCCACGGCCGGGACAGGGGGCGCTTAATGAAAAACTGTTTTTT. This codes for CASRPRPGQGALNEKLFF. The whole variable domain, filled in from reference TRBV19 and TRBJ1-4, reads DGGITQSPKYLFRKEGQNVTLSCEQNLNHDAMYWYRQDPGQGLRLIYYSQIVNDFQKGDIAEGYSVSREKKESFPLTVTSAQKNPTAFYLCASRPRPGQGALNEKLFFGSGTQLSVL.

The V and J genes are TRBV29-1 and TRBJ2-7; 10 bases match TRBD2. The V segment lost 6 bases and the J segment 4 bases; nucleotides outside the gene matches: 3. CDR3 length equals 12 residues. Per the germline V gene, CDR1 is SQVTM and CDR2 is ANQGSEA. The CDR3 region is CSVQRGGYEQYF. CDR3 sequence (DNA): TGCAGCGTGCAGCGGGGGGGGTACGAGCAGTACTTC.